This TCR beta chain was captured by sequencing in a study of shared clonotypes between healthy human individuals. The material for each subset, its genomic DNA, was split evenly across several immunoSEQ plates. The data were produced by immunoSEQ multiplex PCR, yet TCRdb's version contains in-frame clones alone and is incomplete. The sample has over 1.5 million clones, under 99% seen once. The trim removed 1 base at V and 9 bases at J, leaving 17 bases unmatched. The CDR3 loop spans 19 amino acids. Germline CDR1 is SEHNR and CDR2 is FQNEAQ (reference sequence). The origin of this receptor is a man younger than 45 in good health. Sequencing was performed on naive CD4+ T cells sorted from blood. Noted subset: CD45RA+ positively selected. This rearrangement joins TRBV7-9 to TRBJ2-1; 11 bases agree with TRBD1. Written as DNA, the CDR3 is TGTGCCAGCAGCTTAGGATCTTCAGCGGACAGGGGGCAAGCTACTGAGCAGTTCTTC. Protein sequence: CASSLGSSADRGQATEQFF.